A single sample gave rise to the 15 T cell receptor beta chains below, sequenced in a study of T-cell reconstitution after alpha-beta-depleted transplantation in children. Researchers prepared the TCRbeta library using unique molecular identifiers, the study reports. MiXCR was run by TCRdb on the PCR reads, yielding one entry per CDR3 protein. Of 670,000 or so distinct CDR3 sequences listed, over 10% are singletons. The sample was PBMCs, taken before TCRalphabeta/CD19-depleted stem cell transplant. The receptors stem from a girl aged 2 to 10 with congenital amegakaryocytic thrombocytopenia, due to receive a stem cell transplant.

This clonotype was counted only a few times. The chain links TRBV5-1 to TRBJ2-3; tentative D call: TRBD1 (6 bases). In germline, CDR1 is SGHRS, CDR2 YFSETQ. The CDR3 is 16 residues long. The V gene lost 3 bases and the J gene lost 2 bases, with 16 bases spanning the gap. In DNA form, the CDR3 reads TGCGCCAGCAGCTACGATACAGGGCTTATCACAGATACGCAGTATTTT. It codes for CASSYDTGLITDTQYF.

This clonotype has only a few counts. The chain combines TRBV2 with TRBJ1-6, with no clear D. Germline V gene sequence: CDR1 SNHLY, CDR2 FYNNEI. V was cut by 2 bases and J by 4 bases, with 9 bases left in between. The CDR3 runs to 15 residues. This chain's CDR3 is CASSEPSVYNSPLHF. CDR3 coding DNA: TGTGCCAGCAGTGAACCCTCGGTATATAATTCACCCCTCCACTTT.

This clonotype was counted ten times or more. The chain has TRBV5-1 and TRBJ2-4, with D perhaps matching TRBD1 (6 bases). From germline, CDR1 is SGHRS and CDR2 YFSETQ. V dropped 4 bases and J dropped 6 bases, with 14 bases sitting between them. CDR3 length: 14 amino acids. CDR3 nucleotides: TGCGCCAGCAGCCAACTCACAGGGCTAAACATTCAGTACTTC. As protein: CASSQLTGLNIQYF.

In this sample, this clonotype turned up a few times. This chain joins TRBV12-3 or TRBV12-4 and TRBJ1-2, with 8 bases identical to TRBD1. Unmatched junction bases numbered 8, after V lost 4 bases and J lost 7 bases. This CDR3 region has 14 residues. The CDR3 DNA sequence: TGTGCCAGCAGTTCCCGAGGGACAGGTAGTGGCTACACCTTC. Translating gives CASSSRGTGSGYTF.

V usage is TRBV3-1 and J usage is TRBJ2-5; possibly TRBD2 for D (5 bases). CDR3 length: 15 residues. V was shortened by 2 bases and J by 2 bases, with 12 bases between the two germline ends. Germline V lookup: CDR1 LGHDT, CDR2 YNNKEL (reference sequence). The CDR3 coding sequence is TGTGCCAGCAGCCAAAGGCTCAGCGGACAAGAGACCCAGTACTTC. Translating it yields CASSQRLSGQETQYF.

This clonotype was observed a few times. V and J are TRBV5-1 and TRBJ2-7; D may be TRBD1 (6 bases). This CDR3 comprises 14 residues. Trimming left V 4 bases short and J 5 bases short, with 16 bases between. Germline V gene data show CDR1 as SGHRS and CDR2 as YFSETQ. Written as DNA, the CDR3 is TGCGCCAGCAGCCCTAGTGGACAGATCAACGAGCAGTACTTC. This gives the protein CASSPSGQINEQYF. The variable domain in full, completed from reference TRBV5-1 and TRBJ2-7, reads KAGVTQTPRYLIKTRGQQVTLSCSPISGHRSVSWYQQTPGQGLQFLFEYFSETQRNKGNFPGRFSGRQFSNSRSEMNVSTLELGDSALYLCASSPSGQINEQYFGPGTRLTVT.

The V and J genes are TRBV20-1 and TRBJ2-7; TRBD2 aligns across 11 bases. J gave up 2 bases and V 7 bases, and 16 bases lay outside the gene matches. This CDR3 is 17 amino acids long. The germline V gene encodes CDR1 DFQATT and CDR2 SNEGSKA (reference sequence). The CDR3 DNA reads as TGCAGTGTGCTAGACAATAGCGGGAGGGGAGACCCCTACGAGCAGTACTTC. Amino acid sequence: CSVLDNSGRGDPYEQYF.

This clonotype was detected ten times or more. The chain recombines TRBV28 with TRBJ2-3, with D hard to call. The CDR3 is 15 amino acids. V was shortened by 2 bases and J by 4 bases, with 13 bases between the two germline ends. Germline assignment: CDR1 MDHEN and CDR2 SYDVKM. Here the CDR3 DNA reads TGTGCCAGCAGTTTAGCGTTAGAGATGTCAGATACGCAGTATTTT. This translates into CASSLALEMSDTQYF.

This clonotype has only a few counts. The chain is built from TRBV18 and TRBJ2-5, with TRBD2 identical over 7 bases. CDR1 and CDR2 (germline): KGHSH, LQKENI. The J segment lost 5 bases and the V segment lost 2 bases, leaving 5 bases of the junction unmatched. This CDR3 is 14 amino acids long. In DNA, the CDR3 is TGTGCCAGCTCACCAAAGGCGCGGGGGGAGACCCAGTACTTC. Its translation: CASSPKARGETQYF.

The rearrangement joins TRBV7-9 to TRBJ2-1; 9 bases line up with TRBD2. Germline-derived CDR1 and CDR2 are SEHNR and FQNEAQ (reference sequence). V dropped 0 bases and J dropped 0; count of bases not matched to a gene: 3. The CDR3 is 17 residues long. CDR3 sequence: CASSLADSGSSYNEQFF. The CDR3 region has the DNA TGTGCCAGCAGCTTAGCGGATAGCGGGAGCTCCTACAATGAGCAGTTCTTC.

This clonotype occurred many times. CDR3 in amino acids: CAISESRGTNGELFF. As DNA, the CDR3 is TGTGCCATCAGTGAGTCGCGCGGGACTAACGGGGAGCTGTTTTTT. V and J are TRBV10-3 and TRBJ2-2; 7 nucleotides agree with TRBD2. The germline V gene has CDR1 ENHRY and CDR2 SYGVKD. Trimming took 0 bases from V and 7 from J; bases not matched to a gene: 5. The CDR3 totals 15 residues.

The J gene is TRBJ2-7, the V gene TRBV14; 11 bases fit TRBD2. Germline V gives CDR1 SGHDN, CDR2 FVKESK. V lost 1 base, J lost 7 bases, and 6 bases stayed unmatched. The CDR3 contains 15 residues. Written as DNA, the CDR3 is TGTGCCAGCAGCCAAGCGACTAGCGGGACGGGGGAGCAGTACTTC. Its translation is CASSQATSGTGEQYF.

The chain recombines TRBV10-2 with TRBJ1-2, with D tentatively TRBD1 (6 bases). V gave up 8 bases and J gave up 3 bases, with 10 bases separating them. Germline CDR1 is WSHSY and CDR2 is SAAADI. This CDR3 contains 12 residues. The CDR3 region has the DNA TGCGCCAGCCGACAGGACCACTATGGCTACACCTTC. Translation: CASRQDHYGYTF.

This clonotype was recorded a few times. The CDR3 nucleotides read TGCGCCAGCACCCTCTTTGCAGGGATCGGCACTGAAGCTTTCTTT. This encodes CASTLFAGIGTEAFF. The rearrangement joins TRBV5-1 to TRBJ1-1, with TRBD1 as a possible D gene (5 bases). The CDR3 totals 15 residues. CDR1 and CDR2 (germline): SGHRS, YFSETQ. V lost 6 bases and J 4 bases, leaving 19 bases between the germline ends.

This clonotype has at least ten counts. The chain employs TRBV5-1 and TRBJ2-1; 10 bases map to TRBD1. CDR1 and CDR2 (germline): SGHRS, YFSETQ. Losses at the gene ends were 2 bases for V and 10 bases for J; bases not matched to a gene: 12. The CDR3 contains 16 residues. CDR3 bases: TGCGCCAGCAGCTTTTTGAAGGGACAGGGGATCCCCGAGCAGTTCTTC. Translated: CASSFLKGQGIPEQFF.